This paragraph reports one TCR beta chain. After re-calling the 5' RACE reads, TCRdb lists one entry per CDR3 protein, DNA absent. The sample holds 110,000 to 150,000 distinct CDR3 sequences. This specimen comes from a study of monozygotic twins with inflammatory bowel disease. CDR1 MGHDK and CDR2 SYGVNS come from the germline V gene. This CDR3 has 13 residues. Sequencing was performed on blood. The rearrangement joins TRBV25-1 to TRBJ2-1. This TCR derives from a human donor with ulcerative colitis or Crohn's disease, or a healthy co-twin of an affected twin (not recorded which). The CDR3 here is CASTLSSYNEQFF.